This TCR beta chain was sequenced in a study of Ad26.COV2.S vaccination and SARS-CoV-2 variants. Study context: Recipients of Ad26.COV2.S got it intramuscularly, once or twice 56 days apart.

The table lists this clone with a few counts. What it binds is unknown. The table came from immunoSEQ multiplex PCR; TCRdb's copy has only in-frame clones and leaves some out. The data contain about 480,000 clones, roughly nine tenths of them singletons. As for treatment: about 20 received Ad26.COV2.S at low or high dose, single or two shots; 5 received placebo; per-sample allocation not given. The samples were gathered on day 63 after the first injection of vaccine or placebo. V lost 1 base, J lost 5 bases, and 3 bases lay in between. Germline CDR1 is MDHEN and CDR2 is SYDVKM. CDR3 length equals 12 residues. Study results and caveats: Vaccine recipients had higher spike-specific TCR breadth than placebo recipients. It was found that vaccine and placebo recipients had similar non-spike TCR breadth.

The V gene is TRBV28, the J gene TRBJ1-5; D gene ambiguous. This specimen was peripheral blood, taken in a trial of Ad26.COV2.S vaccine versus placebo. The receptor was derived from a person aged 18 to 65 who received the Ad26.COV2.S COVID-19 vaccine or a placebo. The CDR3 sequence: CASSLSDQPQHF. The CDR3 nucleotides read TGTGCCAGCAGTTTATCGGATCAGCCCCAGCATTTT.